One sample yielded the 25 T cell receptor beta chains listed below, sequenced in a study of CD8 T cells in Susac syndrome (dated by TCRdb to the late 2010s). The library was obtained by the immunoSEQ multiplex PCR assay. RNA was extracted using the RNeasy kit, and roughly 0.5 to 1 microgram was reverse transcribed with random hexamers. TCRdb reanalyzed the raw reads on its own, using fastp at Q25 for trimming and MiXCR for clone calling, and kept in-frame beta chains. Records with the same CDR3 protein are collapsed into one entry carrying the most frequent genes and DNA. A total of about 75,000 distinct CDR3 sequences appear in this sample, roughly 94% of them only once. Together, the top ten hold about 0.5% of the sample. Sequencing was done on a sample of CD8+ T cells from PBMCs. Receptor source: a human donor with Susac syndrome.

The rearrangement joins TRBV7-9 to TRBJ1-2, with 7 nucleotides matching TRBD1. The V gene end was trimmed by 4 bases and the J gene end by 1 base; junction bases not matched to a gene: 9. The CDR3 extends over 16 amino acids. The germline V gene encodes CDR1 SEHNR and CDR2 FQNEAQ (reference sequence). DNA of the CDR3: TGTGCCAGCAGCTCCCCCGGGACAGTCGTTAACTATGGCTACACCTTC. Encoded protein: CASSSPGTVVNYGYTF.

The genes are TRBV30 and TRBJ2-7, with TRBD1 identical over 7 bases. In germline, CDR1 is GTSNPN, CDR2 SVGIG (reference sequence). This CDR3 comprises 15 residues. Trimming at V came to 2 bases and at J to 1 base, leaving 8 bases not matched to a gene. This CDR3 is CAWSSGQAISYEQYF. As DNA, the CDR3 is TGTGCCTGGAGTTCCGGACAGGCCATTTCCTACGAGCAGTACTTC.

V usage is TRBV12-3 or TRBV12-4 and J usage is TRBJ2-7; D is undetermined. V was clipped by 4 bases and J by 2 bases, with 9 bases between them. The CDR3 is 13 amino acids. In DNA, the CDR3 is TGTGCCAGCAGTTATATATCTCCCTACGAGCAGTACTTC. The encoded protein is CASSYISPYEQYF.

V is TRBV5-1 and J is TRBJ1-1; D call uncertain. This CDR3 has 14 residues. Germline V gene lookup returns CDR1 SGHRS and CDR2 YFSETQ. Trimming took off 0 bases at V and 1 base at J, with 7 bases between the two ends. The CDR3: CASSLEKPNTEAFF. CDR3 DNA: TGCGCCAGCAGCTTGGAGAAACCGAACACTGAAGCTTTCTTT.

The CDR3 is CASHSPGDYGYTF. CDR3 coding DNA: TGTGCCAGCCACTCCCCAGGGGACTATGGCTACACCTTC. V gene TRBV18 combines with J gene TRBJ1-2, with D perhaps matching TRBD1 (6 bases). V was clipped by 8 bases and J by 3 bases, with 13 bases between them. Germline V gene sequence: CDR1 KGHSH, CDR2 LQKENI. The CDR3 covers 13 residues. The full variable domain, with the rest looked up from reference TRBV18 and TRBJ1-2, is NAGVMQNPRHLVRRRGQEARLRCSPMKGHSHVYWYRQLPEEGLKFMVYLQKENIIDESGMPKERFSAEFPKEGPSILRIQQVVRGDSAAYFCASHSPGDYGYTFGSGTRLTVV.

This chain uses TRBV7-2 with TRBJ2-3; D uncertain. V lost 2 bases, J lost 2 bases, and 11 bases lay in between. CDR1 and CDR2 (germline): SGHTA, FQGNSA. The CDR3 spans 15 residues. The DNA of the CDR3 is TGTGCCAGCAGCTTAAACCCCGGGTCCACAGATACGCAGTATTTT. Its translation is CASSLNPGSTDTQYF.

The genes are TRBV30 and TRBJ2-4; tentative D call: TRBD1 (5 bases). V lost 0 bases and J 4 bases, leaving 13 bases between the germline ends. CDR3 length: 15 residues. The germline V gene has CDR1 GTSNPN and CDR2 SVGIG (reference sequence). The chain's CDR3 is CAWSVPARAKNIQYF. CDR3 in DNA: TGTGCCTGGAGTGTACCCGCCAGGGCTAAAAACATTCAGTACTTC.

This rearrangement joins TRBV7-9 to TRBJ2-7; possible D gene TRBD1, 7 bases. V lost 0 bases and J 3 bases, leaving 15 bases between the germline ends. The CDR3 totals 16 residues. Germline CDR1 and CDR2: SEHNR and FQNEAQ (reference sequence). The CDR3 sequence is CASSLAFGGQHYEQYF. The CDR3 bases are TGTGCCAGCAGCTTAGCCTTCGGGGGACAGCACTACGAGCAGTACTTC.

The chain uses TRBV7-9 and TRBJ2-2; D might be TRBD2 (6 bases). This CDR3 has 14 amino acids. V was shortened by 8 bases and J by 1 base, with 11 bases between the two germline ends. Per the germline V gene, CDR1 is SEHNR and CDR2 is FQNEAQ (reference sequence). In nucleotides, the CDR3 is TGTGCCAGCCAGGCGGGGTTGAACACCGGGGAGCTGTTTTTT. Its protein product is CASQAGLNTGELFF.

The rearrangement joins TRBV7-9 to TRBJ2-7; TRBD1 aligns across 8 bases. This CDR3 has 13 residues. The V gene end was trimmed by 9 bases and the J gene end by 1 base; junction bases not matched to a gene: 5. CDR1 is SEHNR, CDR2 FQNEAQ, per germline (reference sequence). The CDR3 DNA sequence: TGTGCCAGTTCCAGGACAGGGTCCTACGAGCAGTACTTC. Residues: CASSRTGSYEQYF.

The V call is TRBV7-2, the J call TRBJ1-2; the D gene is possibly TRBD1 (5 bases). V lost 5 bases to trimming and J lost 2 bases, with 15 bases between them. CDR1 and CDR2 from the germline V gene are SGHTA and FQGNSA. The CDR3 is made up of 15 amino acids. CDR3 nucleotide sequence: TGTGCCAGCAGCACCCTGGGGCAGCTGAACTATGGCTACACCTTC. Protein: CASSTLGQLNYGYTF.

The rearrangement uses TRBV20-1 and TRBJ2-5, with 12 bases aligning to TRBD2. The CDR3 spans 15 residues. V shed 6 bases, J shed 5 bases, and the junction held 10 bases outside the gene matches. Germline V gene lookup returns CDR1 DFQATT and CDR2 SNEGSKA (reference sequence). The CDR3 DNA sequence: TGCAGTGCCCCGACTAGCGGGGGCCGGAGGGAGACCCAGTACTTC. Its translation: CSAPTSGGRRETQYF.

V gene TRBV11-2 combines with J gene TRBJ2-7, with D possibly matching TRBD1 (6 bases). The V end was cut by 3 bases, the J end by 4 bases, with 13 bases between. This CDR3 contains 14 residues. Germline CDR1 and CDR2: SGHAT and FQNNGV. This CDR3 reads CASSFGTGWYEQYF. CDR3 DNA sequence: TGTGCCAGCAGCTTCGGCACAGGGTGGTACGAGCAGTACTTC.

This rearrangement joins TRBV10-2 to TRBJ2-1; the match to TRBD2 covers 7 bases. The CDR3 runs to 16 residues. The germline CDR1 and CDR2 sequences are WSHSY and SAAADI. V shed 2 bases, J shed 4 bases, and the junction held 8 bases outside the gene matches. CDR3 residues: CASSELSGANYNEQFF. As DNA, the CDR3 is TGCGCCAGCAGTGAGCTGAGCGGGGCTAATTACAATGAGCAGTTCTTC.

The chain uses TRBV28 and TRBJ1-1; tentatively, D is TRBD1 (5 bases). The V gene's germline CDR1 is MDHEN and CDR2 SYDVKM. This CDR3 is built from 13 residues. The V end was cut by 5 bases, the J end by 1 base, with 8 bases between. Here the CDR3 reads CASSPGQNTEAFF. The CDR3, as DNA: TGTGCCAGCAGTCCGGGGCAGAACACTGAAGCTTTCTTT.

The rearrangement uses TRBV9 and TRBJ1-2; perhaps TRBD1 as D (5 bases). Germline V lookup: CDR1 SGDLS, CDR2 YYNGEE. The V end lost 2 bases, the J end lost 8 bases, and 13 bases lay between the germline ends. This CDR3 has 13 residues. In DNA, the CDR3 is TGTGCCAGCAGCGTTAGGGGCCCTGAGGGCTACACCTTC. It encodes CASSVRGPEGYTF.

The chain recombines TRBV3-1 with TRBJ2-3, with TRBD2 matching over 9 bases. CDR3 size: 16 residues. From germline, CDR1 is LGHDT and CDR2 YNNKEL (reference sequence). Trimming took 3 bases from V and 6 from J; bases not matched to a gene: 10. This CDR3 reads CASSQYWRGGQDTQYF. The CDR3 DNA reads TGTGCCAGCAGCCAGTATTGGCGGGGGGGCCAGGATACGCAGTATTTT.

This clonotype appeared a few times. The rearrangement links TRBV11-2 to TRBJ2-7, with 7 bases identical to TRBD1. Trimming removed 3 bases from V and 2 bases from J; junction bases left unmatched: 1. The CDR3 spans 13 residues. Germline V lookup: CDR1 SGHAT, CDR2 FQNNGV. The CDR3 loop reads CASSLGQTYEQYF. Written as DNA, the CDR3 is TGTGCCAGCAGCTTGGGACAGACCTACGAGCAGTACTTC.

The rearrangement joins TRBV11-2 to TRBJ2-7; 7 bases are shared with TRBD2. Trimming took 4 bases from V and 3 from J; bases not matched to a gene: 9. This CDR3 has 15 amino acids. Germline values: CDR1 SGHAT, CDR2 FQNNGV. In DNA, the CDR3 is TGTGCCAGCAGCTCCCCATTTGGGGGGGACTACGAGCAGTACTTC. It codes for CASSSPFGGDYEQYF.

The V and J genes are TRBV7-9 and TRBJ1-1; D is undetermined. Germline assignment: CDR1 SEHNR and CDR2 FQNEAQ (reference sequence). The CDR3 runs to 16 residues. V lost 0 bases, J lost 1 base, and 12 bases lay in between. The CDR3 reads CASSLARAGPNTEAFF. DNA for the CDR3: TGTGCCAGCAGCTTAGCGCGGGCAGGCCCGAACACTGAAGCTTTCTTT. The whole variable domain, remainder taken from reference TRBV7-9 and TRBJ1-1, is DTGVSQNPRHKITKRGQNVTFRCDPISEHNRLYWYRQTLGQGPEFLTYFQNEAQLEKSRLLSDRFSAERPKGSFSTLEIQRTEQGDSAMYLCASSLARAGPNTEAFFGQGTRLTVV.

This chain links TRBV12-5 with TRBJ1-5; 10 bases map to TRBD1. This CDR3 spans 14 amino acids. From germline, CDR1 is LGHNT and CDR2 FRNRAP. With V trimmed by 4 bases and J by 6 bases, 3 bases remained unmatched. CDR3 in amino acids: CASGSTGGTQPQHF. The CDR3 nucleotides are TGTGCTAGTGGTTCGACAGGGGGCACTCAGCCCCAGCATTTT. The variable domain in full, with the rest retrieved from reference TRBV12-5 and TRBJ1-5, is DARVTQTPRHKVTEMGQEVTMRCQPILGHNTVFWYRQTMMQGLELLAYFRNRAPLDDSGMPKDRFSAEMPDATLATLKIQPSEPRDSAVYFCASGSTGGTQPQHFGDGTRLSIL.

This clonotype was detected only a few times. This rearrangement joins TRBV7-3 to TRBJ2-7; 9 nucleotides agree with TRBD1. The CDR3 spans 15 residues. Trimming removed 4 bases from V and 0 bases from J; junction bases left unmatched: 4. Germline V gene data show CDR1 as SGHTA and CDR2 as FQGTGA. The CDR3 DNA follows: TGTGCCAGCAGCTGGGGACAGGGTAGCTCCTACGAGCAGTACTTC. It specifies CASSWGQGSSYEQYF.

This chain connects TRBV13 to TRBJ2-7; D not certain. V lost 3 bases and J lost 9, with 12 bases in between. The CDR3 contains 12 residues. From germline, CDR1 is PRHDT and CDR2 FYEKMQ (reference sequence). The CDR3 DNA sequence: TGTGCCAGCAGCTTGGGAAATATTGGGCAGTACTTC. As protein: CASSLGNIGQYF.

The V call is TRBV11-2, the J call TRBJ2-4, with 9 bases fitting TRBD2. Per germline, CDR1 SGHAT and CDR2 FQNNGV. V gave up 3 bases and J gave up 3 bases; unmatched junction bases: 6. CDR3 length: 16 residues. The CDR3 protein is CASSFPGGGGKNIQYF. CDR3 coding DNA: TGTGCCAGCAGCTTCCCTGGCGGGGGGGGCAAAAACATTCAGTACTTC.

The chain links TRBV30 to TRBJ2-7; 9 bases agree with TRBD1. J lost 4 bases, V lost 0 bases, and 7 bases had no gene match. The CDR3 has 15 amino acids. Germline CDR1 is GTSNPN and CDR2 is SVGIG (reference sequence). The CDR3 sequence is CAWSVWTGTGYEQYF. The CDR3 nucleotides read TGTGCCTGGAGTGTATGGACAGGGACAGGGTACGAGCAGTACTTC.